These T cell receptor beta chains were read from a single sample in a study of vaccination effects on CD4 cells after COVID-19. These receptors are not linked to any known antigen. The method was immunoSEQ multiplex PCR; TCRdb's version includes in-frame clones alone and lacks a portion of them. The sample has around 66,000 clones; about 74% are singletons. The source was CD4+ T cells from PBMCs cultured without peptide, collected after COVID-19 vaccination. Every receptor here comes from a human donor who received a COVID-19 vaccine. Both conserved end residues are part of each CDR3. Each record gives: D gene, V gene, J gene, clone size, CDR3 protein, CDR3 DNA. A D gene is named only where the DNA matches it firmly. Size tells how often a clone was seen (once, few, many) or the class of an expanded clone, and some rows leave it out.

TRBD1	TRBV6-5	TRBJ2-2	.	CASGTGVTGELFF	TGTGCCAGCGGGACAGGGGTTACCGGGGAGCTGTTTTTT
.	TRBV3-1/TRBV3-2	TRBJ1-2	.	CASSQGGLYGYTF	TGTGCCAGCAGCCAAGGGGGTCTCTACGGCTACACCTTC
.	TRBV12-3/TRBV12-4	TRBJ1-1	.	CASTSGQNTEAFF	TGTGCCAGCACATCGGGACAGAACACTGAAGCTTTCTTT
.	TRBV12-5	TRBJ1-5	.	CASGKAVQPQHF	TGTGCTAGTGGTAAGGCCGTTCAGCCCCAGCATTTT
TRBD1	TRBV12-3/TRBV12-4	TRBJ1-2	.	CASRLGTGYGYTF	TGTGCCAGCAGGCTGGGGACAGGGTACGGCTACACCTTC
.	TRBV21-1	TRBJ2-3	.	CASIWGQDTDTQYF	TGTGCCAGCATCTGGGGGCAGGACACAGATACGCAGTATTTT
TRBD1	TRBV5-6	TRBJ1-6	.	CASSMDREDSPLHF	TGTGCCAGCAGCATGGACAGGGAGGATTCACCCCTCCACTTT
.	TRBV6-1	TRBJ1-2	.	CASSEFPPGGNNYGYTF	TGTGCCAGCAGTGAATTCCCCCCTGGGGGGAATAACTATGGCTACACCTTC
.	TRBV29-1	TRBJ1-5	.	CSVDRGSNQPQHF	TGCAGCGTTGACCGGGGTAGCAATCAGCCCCAGCATTTT
.	TRBV7-3	TRBJ2-3	once	CASSPEPGTDTQYF	TGTGCCAGCAGCCCTGAGCCTGGCACAGATACGCAGTATTTT
.	TRBV24-1	TRBJ1-5	medium-sized	CATSDSQGIGQPQHF	TGTGCCACCAGTGACTCACAGGGAATAGGACAGCCCCAGCATTTT
TRBD1	TRBV3-1/TRBV3-2	TRBJ2-5	.	CASSQVRQGAFKTQYF	TGTGCCAGCAGCCAAGTCAGACAGGGGGCGTTTAAGACCCAGTACTTC
TRBD1	TRBV12-3/TRBV12-4	TRBJ1-2	.	CASRRGDRGYTF	TGTGCCAGCAGGCGGGGGGACAGGGGCTACACCTTC
.	TRBV24-1	TRBJ2-6	.	CATSSGRGAGANVLTF	TGTGCCACCAGTTCGGGCAGGGGCGCTGGGGCCAACGTCCTGACTTTC
.	TRBV6-1	TRBJ2-2	.	CASSWGLTGELFF	TGTGCCAGCAGTTGGGGATTAACCGGGGAGCTGTTTTTT
TRBD1	TRBV6-1	TRBJ1-5	once	CASSEAVNLRQGQPQHF	TGTGCCAGCAGTGAAGCCGTTAATTTAAGACAGGGCCAGCCCCAGCATTTT
.	TRBV5-6	TRBJ1-5	.	CASSFASNQPQHF	TGTGCCAGCAGCTTTGCCTCCAATCAGCCCCAGCATTTT
.	TRBV12-3/TRBV12-4	TRBJ1-1	.	CASSFGENTEAFF	TGTGCCAGCAGTTTCGGGGAGAACACTGAAGCTTTCTTT
.	TRBV24-1	TRBJ2-1	once	CATSDWRPGFFDNEQFF	TGTGCCACCAGTGATTGGCGCCCGGGTTTCTTTGACAATGAGCAGTTCTTC
.	TRBV7-2	TRBJ1-6	.	CASSSRGGVNSPLHF	TGTGCCAGCAGCTCACGGGGTGGGGTTAATTCACCCCTCCACTTT
.	TRBV19	TRBJ2-3	.	CASRRTGTSTDTQYF	TGTGCCAGCCGAAGGACGGGAACTAGCACAGATACGCAGTATTTT
.	TRBV2	TRBJ1-2	.	CASKREGYGYTF	TGTGCCAGCAAGCGGGAGGGCTATGGCTACACCTTC
TRBD1	TRBV19	TRBJ1-2	.	CATQRDSLLTYGYTF	TGTGCCACCCAGCGGGACAGCCTACTTACTTATGGCTACACCTTC
.	TRBV2	TRBJ2-5	.	CASSARETQYF	TGTGCCAGCAGTGCCCGTGAGACCCAGTACTTC
TRBD1	TRBV19	TRBJ1-5	.	CASTQGASQPQHF	TGTGCCAGTACACAGGGGGCAAGTCAGCCCCAGCATTTT
.	TRBV9	TRBJ1-3	.	CASSVALGGAGNTIYF	TGTGCCAGCAGCGTAGCTTTGGGGGGCGCTGGAAACACCATATATTTT
.	TRBV4-3	TRBJ1-2	.	CASSQFGTNYGYTF	TGCGCCAGCAGCCAATTTGGGACAAACTATGGCTACACCTTC
TRBD2	TRBV2	TRBJ2-5	few	CASSEGLGSGGRKTQYF	TGTGCCAGCAGTGAAGGCCTGGGGAGCGGGGGTAGGAAGACCCAGTACTTC
.	TRBV7-9	TRBJ1-4	few	CASSFSQGVKDEKLFF	TGTGCCAGCAGCTTTAGCCAGGGCGTTAAGGATGAAAAACTGTTTTTT
TRBD2	TRBV5-1	TRBJ2-1	.	CASSPASGGAGEQFF	TGCGCCAGCAGCCCGGCTAGCGGGGGGGCTGGTGAGCAGTTCTTC
.	TRBV18	TRBJ2-5	few	CASSPPSRGQETQYF	TGTGCCAGCTCACCACCGTCCAGGGGCCAAGAGACCCAGTACTTC
.	TRBV4-1	TRBJ1-4	.	CASSQDLGGTNEKLFF	TGCGCCAGCAGCCAAGATCTTGGGGGGACTAATGAAAAACTGTTTTTT
.	TRBV6-5	TRBJ1-2	.	CASSNGRLYGYTF	TGTGCCAGCAGTAACGGACGGCTTTATGGCTACACCTTC
TRBD1	TRBV28	TRBJ2-3	.	CAITKIPILDRGSTDTQYF	TGTGCCATTACGAAGATACCAATACTAGACAGGGGTAGCACAGATACGCAGTATTTT
.	TRBV28	TRBJ1-6	.	CASSPDRIGSPLHF	TGTGCCAGCAGTCCTGACAGGATAGGATCACCCCTCCACTTT
.	TRBV7-2	TRBJ1-6	.	CASSRNSQGGSPLHF	TGTGCCAGCAGCCGGAACTCACAGGGAGGTTCACCCCTCCACTTT
TRBD1	TRBV6-2/TRBV6-3	TRBJ2-1	.	CASSYLRDRGDEQFF	TGTGCCAGCAGTTACCTCCGGGACAGGGGCGATGAGCAGTTCTTC
.	TRBV5-4	TRBJ1-3	few	CASSFSGGNTIYF	TGTGCCAGCAGCTTCAGTGGGGGAAACACCATATATTTT
.	TRBV4-1	TRBJ1-5	few	CASSQGDSNQPQHF	TGCGCCAGCAGCCAAGGGGATAGCAATCAGCCCCAGCATTTT
.	TRBV9	TRBJ2-3	.	CASSVSISPDTQYF	TGTGCCAGCAGCGTATCGATAAGCCCAGATACGCAGTATTTT
.	TRBV2	TRBJ2-5	few	CASSDETQYF	TGTGCCAGCAGTGATGAGACCCAGTACTTC
.	TRBV7-9	TRBJ1-6	.	CASSLGQGGEALHF	TGTGCCAGCAGCTTGGGACAAGGGGGTGAGGCCCTCCACTTT
TRBD1	TRBV11-3	TRBJ2-2	.	CASQQGAGTGELFF	TGTGCCAGCCAACAGGGGGCAGGGACCGGGGAGCTGTTTTTT
TRBD1	TRBV19	TRBJ1-3	.	CASTRDRDGNTIYF	TGTGCCAGTACCCGGGACAGGGATGGAAACACCATATATTTT
TRBD1	TRBV6-6	TRBJ1-1	.	CASSYDRGAEAFF	TGTGCCAGCAGTTACGACAGGGGCGCTGAAGCTTTCTTT
.	TRBV14	TRBJ2-2	few	CASSLMGGELFF	TGTGCCAGCAGCCTAATGGGCGGGGAGCTGTTTTTT
TRBD1	TRBV20-1	TRBJ2-1	.	CSATGVTEQFF	TGCAGTGCAACAGGGGTGACTGAGCAGTTCTTC
.	TRBV5-4	TRBJ2-1	.	CASSFVGGLNNEQFF	TGTGCCAGCAGCTTCGTCGGGGGGCTAAACAATGAGCAGTTCTTC
.	TRBV5-1	TRBJ1-2	few	CASSSRGGRASNNYGYTF	TGCGCCAGCAGCTCCCGGGGAGGCAGGGCCTCTAATAACTATGGCTACACCTTC